This T cell receptor (beta chain) came from a study of cytomegalovirus exposure and HLA in healthy donors. The study ran its PCR with 60 Vbeta and 13 Jbeta primers. Sequenced by immunoSEQ multiplex PCR; TCRdb stores in-frame clones only, minus some. This table holds tens of thousands of clones, roughly 70% found once. The CDR3 is 12 amino acids. Trimming left V 5 bases short and J 6 bases short, with 11 bases between. CDR1 is SEHNR, CDR2 FQNEAQ, per germline (reference sequence). This TCR was recovered from a man aged 55 to 70 in good health and CMV-seropositive. The chain links TRBV7-9 to TRBJ2-7, with D possibly being TRBD2 (5 bases). Sample: PBMCs. CDR3 bases: TGTGCCAGCAGCATCGGGGTGGGCGAGCAGTACTTC. Its translation: CASSIGVGEQYF.